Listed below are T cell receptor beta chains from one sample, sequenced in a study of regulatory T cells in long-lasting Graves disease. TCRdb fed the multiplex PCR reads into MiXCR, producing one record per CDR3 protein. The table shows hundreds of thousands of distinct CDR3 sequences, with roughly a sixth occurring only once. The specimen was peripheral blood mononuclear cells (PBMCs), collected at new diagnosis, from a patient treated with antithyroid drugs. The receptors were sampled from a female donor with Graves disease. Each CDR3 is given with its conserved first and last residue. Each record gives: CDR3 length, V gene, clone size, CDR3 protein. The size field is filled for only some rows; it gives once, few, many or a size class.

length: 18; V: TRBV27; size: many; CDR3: CASSLRINLGGRNNEQFF
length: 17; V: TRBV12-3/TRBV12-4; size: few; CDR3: CASSPTRSSGGTDTQYF
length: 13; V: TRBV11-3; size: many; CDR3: CASSSTIGTEAFF
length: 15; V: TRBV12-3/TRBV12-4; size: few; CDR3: CASSLLGTVRETQYF
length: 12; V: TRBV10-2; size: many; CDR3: CASKGGGETQYF
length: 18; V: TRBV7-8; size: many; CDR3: CASSLGLAGGPKYNEQFF
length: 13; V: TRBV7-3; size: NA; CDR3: CASSRDWNSPLHF
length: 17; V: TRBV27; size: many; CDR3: CASSLFSAGTSGFIQYF
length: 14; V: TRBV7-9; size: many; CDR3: CASSFSEGSRGYTF
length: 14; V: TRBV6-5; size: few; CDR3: CASSYSPGGVEQFF
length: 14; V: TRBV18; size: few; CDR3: CASSGRHQKNTIYF
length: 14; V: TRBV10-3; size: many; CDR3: CAIRETRWVTEAFF